This T cell receptor beta chain is from a study of T-cell memory formation after mild COVID-19. Findings and limits, study-wide: Mostly located in CM and EM were contracting CD4+ clones, with contracting CD8+ clones located in EMRA. Pre-infection memory contained some responding clones, which suggested that cross-reactive memory had joined.

A word on this clonotype: Its antigen is not known.

Employing constant-segment primers, 5'RACE generated TCR alpha and TCR beta cDNA libraries bearing sample barcodes and UMIs. TCRdb independently ran MiXCR on the 5' RACE reads; one entry per CDR3 protein. The data show hundreds of thousands of distinct CDR3 sequences, 25% to 30% seen once. The CDR3 contains 15 residues. Per the germline V gene, CDR1 is LGHDT and CDR2 is YNNKEL (reference sequence). The ends were cut back, 3 bases at V and 4 bases at J, with 12 bases in the middle. The receptor comes from an adult woman who had mild COVID-19 (a few samples of this study predate the infection). Cell type and time point are not known. The source material was PBMCs or a T cell subset sorted from them (not recorded which). V gene TRBV3-1 combines with J gene TRBJ1-4, with D perhaps TRBD1 (5 bases). The CDR3 reads CASSHERQYNEKLFF. The DNA for the CDR3 is TGTGCCAGCAGCCATGAAAGACAGTATAATGAAAAACTGTTTTTT.